This T cell receptor beta chain was profiled in a study of blood T cells in healthy people across ages. Study information: About one barcoded beta molecule per two T cells was captured by template switching.

Donors were healthy Caucasian individuals from Russia aged roughly 6 to 95. Alongside a J-beta primer mix, a sample-barcoded 5' primer served in a second PCR lasting about 7 to 12 cycles. Every molecule of cDNA carried a tag from a template-switch adaptor with 12 random nucleotides. Using its own MiXCR run on the 5' RACE reads, TCRdb lists one record per CDR3 protein. Counted here are 980,000 or so distinct CDR3 sequences, roughly 52% occurring once; the ten biggest clones make up roughly an eighth. The CDR3 sequence is 18 residues long. V was pared by 4 bases and J by 0 bases, with 9 bases of the junction left unmatched. Germline values: CDR1 MNHEY, CDR2 SVGEGT.

This sequence originates from a man aged 25-45 years in good health. The rearrangement joins TRBV6-2 or TRBV6-3 to TRBJ2-1, with 10 positions matching TRBD2. The specimen was blood. CDR3 nucleotides: TGTGCCAGCAGTTTCGACCAACTAGCGGGGAGCTCCTACAATGAGCAGTTCTTC. Translating it yields CASSFDQLAGSSYNEQFF.